These T cell receptor beta chains were read from a single sample in a study of blood T cell repertoires in COVID-19. The assay was immunoSEQ multiplex PCR, and TCRdb's table has in-frame clones only and misses some. There are about 52,000 clones in the sample; about 80% occur only once, and about 7.3% lies in the top ten. What was sequenced was peripheral blood. These TCRs come from a man in his 70s with active COVID-19. CDR3s include the opening cysteine and the closing phenylalanine or tryptophan. Each record gives: J gene, clone size, V gene, D gene, CDR3 DNA, CDR3 protein. The D gene is left open where the match is weak. Clone sizes are given selectively: once, few, many, or a class where the clone is expanded.

j_gene: TRBJ1-5
abundance: few
v_gene: TRBV7-2
d_gene: TRBD1
CDR3nt: TGTGCCAGCAGAAATGACAGGGGCGACAATCAGCCCCAGCATTTT
CDR3aa: CASRNDRGDNQPQHF

j_gene: TRBJ1-4
abundance: .
v_gene: TRBV24-1
d_gene: TRBD1
CDR3nt: TGTGCCACCAGTGATCCCGGGACAGGGGGCAGGTTGCATGAAAAACTGTTTTTT
CDR3aa: CATSDPGTGGRLHEKLFF

j_gene: TRBJ2-1
abundance: .
v_gene: TRBV5-8
d_gene: .
CDR3nt: TGTGCCAGCAGCCGTGGACTCATCTTCAATGAGCAGTTCTTC
CDR3aa: CASSRGLIFNEQFF

j_gene: TRBJ2-1
abundance: once
v_gene: TRBV10-3
d_gene: .
CDR3nt: TGTGCCATCAGTGGCGGAGGGGTCCTTTTGGGTGAGCAGTTCTTC
CDR3aa: CAISGGGVLLGEQFF

j_gene: TRBJ1-1
abundance: .
v_gene: TRBV5-1
d_gene: TRBD1
CDR3nt: TGCGCCAGCAGCACGGGACAGGGTATGAACACTGAAGCTTTCTTT
CDR3aa: CASSTGQGMNTEAFF

j_gene: TRBJ1-1
abundance: .
v_gene: TRBV9
d_gene: .
CDR3nt: TGTGCCAGCAGCGTAGTGGCAAACGGGGCTGAAGCTTTCTTT
CDR3aa: CASSVVANGAEAFF

j_gene: TRBJ1-1
abundance: .
v_gene: TRBV21-1
d_gene: .
CDR3nt: TGTGCCAGCCTTTGGGGGTGGCGGGGTTTACATAACACTGAAGCTTTCTTT
CDR3aa: CASLWGWRGLHNTEAFF

j_gene: TRBJ1-6
abundance: .
v_gene: TRBV6-1
d_gene: .
CDR3nt: TGTGCCAGCAGTGAAGAGTCACCGGCCCTAAGGGGTCCACCCCTCCACTTT
CDR3aa: CASSEESPALRGPPLHF

j_gene: TRBJ2-3
abundance: .
v_gene: TRBV7-2
d_gene: .
CDR3nt: TGTGCCAGCAGCTCACTAGCAGTCAGGACAGATACGCAGTATTTT
CDR3aa: CASSSLAVRTDTQYF

j_gene: TRBJ2-6
abundance: once
v_gene: TRBV18
d_gene: .
CDR3nt: TGTGCCAGCTCACCGAATCCTCCGGGATCTGGGGCCAACGTCCTGACTTTC
CDR3aa: CASSPNPPGSGANVLTF

j_gene: TRBJ1-2
abundance: .
v_gene: TRBV28
d_gene: TRBD1
CDR3nt: TGTGCCAGCAGTCTCACCCCCGACAGGGGAGTCTATGGCTACACCTTC
CDR3aa: CASSLTPDRGVYGYTF

j_gene: TRBJ2-5
abundance: .
v_gene: TRBV9
d_gene: TRBD2
CDR3nt: TGTGCCAGCAGCGTAGGAAGGGCGGGGGGCGTCTCGGAGACCCAGTACTTC
CDR3aa: CASSVGRAGGVSETQYF

j_gene: TRBJ2-7
abundance: .
v_gene: TRBV4-2
d_gene: .
CDR3nt: TGTGCCAGCAGCCAACCAGAGCGTGGGGGAGGCGAGCAGTACTTC
CDR3aa: CASSQPERGGGEQYF

j_gene: TRBJ2-1
abundance: .
v_gene: TRBV9
d_gene: TRBD2
CDR3nt: TGTGCCAGCAGCGAACGCCTTTCTAGCGGGGGCGATGAGCAGTTCTTC
CDR3aa: CASSERLSSGGDEQFF

j_gene: TRBJ1-2
abundance: .
v_gene: TRBV7-8
d_gene: .
CDR3nt: TGTGCCAGCAGCACCCAGGGGAAGGACTATGGCTACACCTTC
CDR3aa: CASSTQGKDYGYTF

j_gene: TRBJ1-2
abundance: .
v_gene: TRBV5-6
d_gene: .
CDR3nt: TGTGCCAGCAGCGGAGGACAGATCAACTATGGCTACACCTTC
CDR3aa: CASSGGQINYGYTF

j_gene: TRBJ1-1
abundance: .
v_gene: TRBV6-5
d_gene: TRBD1
CDR3nt: TGTGCCAGCATCCTCGGACAGGGGAACACTGAAGCTTTCTTT
CDR3aa: CASILGQGNTEAFF

j_gene: TRBJ2-1
abundance: few
v_gene: TRBV7-9
d_gene: TRBD1
CDR3nt: TGTGCCAGCAGCTCGGGACAGGGGGCTTCCTACAATGAGCAGTTCTTC
CDR3aa: CASSSGQGASYNEQFF

j_gene: TRBJ2-1
abundance: .
v_gene: TRBV14
d_gene: .
CDR3nt: TGTGCCAGCAGCCAATCCTGGTTACAGGGTCCCTACAATGAGCAGTTCTTC
CDR3aa: CASSQSWLQGPYNEQFF

j_gene: TRBJ2-5
abundance: .
v_gene: TRBV5-6
d_gene: TRBD2
CDR3nt: TGTGCCAGCAGCTCCCAGCGGGGGGGAGAGACCCAGTACTTC
CDR3aa: CASSSQRGGETQYF

j_gene: TRBJ2-2
abundance: .
v_gene: TRBV9
d_gene: .
CDR3nt: TGTGCCAGCAGCCGAGGGGGGGTTGGCACCGGGGAGCTGTTTTTT
CDR3aa: CASSRGGVGTGELFF

j_gene: TRBJ2-5
abundance: .
v_gene: TRBV9
d_gene: .
CDR3nt: TGTGCCAGCAGCGTCATTAGCCAAGAGACCCAGTACTTC
CDR3aa: CASSVISQETQYF